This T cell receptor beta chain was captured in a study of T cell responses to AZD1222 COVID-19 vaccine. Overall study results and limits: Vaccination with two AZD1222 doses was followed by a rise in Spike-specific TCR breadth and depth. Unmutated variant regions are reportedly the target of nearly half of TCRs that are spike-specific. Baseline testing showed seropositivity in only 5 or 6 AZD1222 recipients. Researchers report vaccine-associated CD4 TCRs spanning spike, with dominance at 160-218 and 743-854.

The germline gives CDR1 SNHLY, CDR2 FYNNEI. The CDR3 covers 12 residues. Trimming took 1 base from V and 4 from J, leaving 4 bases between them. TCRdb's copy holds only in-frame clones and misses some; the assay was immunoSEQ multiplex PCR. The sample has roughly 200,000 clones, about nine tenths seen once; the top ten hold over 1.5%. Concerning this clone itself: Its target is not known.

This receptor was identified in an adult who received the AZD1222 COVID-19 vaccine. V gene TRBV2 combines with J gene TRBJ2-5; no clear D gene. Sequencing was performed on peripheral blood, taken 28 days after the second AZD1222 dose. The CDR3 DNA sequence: TGTGCCAGCAGTGAAGGGGTAGAGACCCAGTACTTC. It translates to CASSEGVETQYF.